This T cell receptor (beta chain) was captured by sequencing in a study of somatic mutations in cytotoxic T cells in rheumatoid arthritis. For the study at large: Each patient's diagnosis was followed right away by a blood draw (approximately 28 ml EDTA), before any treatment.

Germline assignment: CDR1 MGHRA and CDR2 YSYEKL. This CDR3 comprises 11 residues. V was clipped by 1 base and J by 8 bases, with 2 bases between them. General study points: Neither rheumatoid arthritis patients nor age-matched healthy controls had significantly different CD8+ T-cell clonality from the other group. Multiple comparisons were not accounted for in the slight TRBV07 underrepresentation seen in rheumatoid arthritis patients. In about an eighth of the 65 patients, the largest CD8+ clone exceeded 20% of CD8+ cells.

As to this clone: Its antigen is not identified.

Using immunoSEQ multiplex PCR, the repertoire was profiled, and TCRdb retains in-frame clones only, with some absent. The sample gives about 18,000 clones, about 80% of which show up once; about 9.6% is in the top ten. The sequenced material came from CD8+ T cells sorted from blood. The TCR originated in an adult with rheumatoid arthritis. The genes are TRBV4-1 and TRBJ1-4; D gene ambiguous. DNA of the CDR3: TGCGCCAGCAGCCAAGGCGAAAAACTGTTTTTT. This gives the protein CASSQGEKLFF.